This T cell receptor beta chain is from a study of cytomegalovirus exposure and HLA in healthy donors. Findings and limits, study-wide: Common viral pathogens were later found to be apparently linked to several of the most significant clusters.

With 60 Vbeta and 13 Jbeta primers, the PCR was carried out. Assay used: immunoSEQ multiplex PCR; TCRdb lists only in-frame clones, some missing. The sample includes about 63,000 clones, roughly nine tenths of them seen just once. For this clone: The antigen is not known.

The CDR3 sequence is 13 residues long. Germline V gives CDR1 KGHSH, CDR2 LQKENI. V lost 4 bases, J lost 10 bases, and 16 bases lay in between. This chain links TRBV18 with TRBJ1-1; D gene ambiguous. Sequences were obtained from PBMCs. The receptor comes from a woman aged 25 to 45 in good health and CMV-seropositive. In DNA form, the CDR3 reads TGTGCCAGCTCACGGCTCGAAGGCGAGGTAGCTTTCTTT. This codes for CASSRLEGEVAFF.